What follows are 27 T cell receptor beta chains derived from one specimen sequenced in a study of T cell responses to AZD1222 COVID-19 vaccine (dated by TCRdb to the early 2020s). Taken with the paper, the label for time point translates to: baseline before first vaccination. Library preparation employed the immunoSEQ multiplex PCR assay. Here the immuneACCESS table is served through TCRdb, limited to in-frame sequences with V and J called. Missing clones are a known gap in these copies; in checked studies unresolved V genes cover under half, and the rest lacks a known reason. For this sample there are some 140,000 clones; approximately 90% appear just once. 2.5% to 3% of the sample is held by the ten biggest clonotypes. The sample here was peripheral blood, taken on day 0 of AZD1222 vaccination. Source of these receptors: an adult in good health.

The chain uses TRBV19 and TRBJ1-3, with 8 bases lining up with TRBD1. The CDR3 consists of 15 residues. CDR1 is LNHDA, CDR2 SQIVND, per germline (reference sequence). J was trimmed by 1 base and V by 7 bases; bases with no gene match: 6. The CDR3 DNA reads as TGTGCCAGTACAACGCGGACAGGGTCTGGAAACACCATATATTTT. Translating gives CASTTRTGSGNTIYF.

The chain couples TRBV9 to TRBJ2-1, with 7 positions matching TRBD1. Germline lookup yields CDR1 SGDLS and CDR2 YYNGEE. Trimming cost V 4 bases and J 5 bases; bases outside gene matches: 3. The CDR3 runs to 13 residues. CDR3 residues: CASSMGQNNEQFF. CDR3 coding DNA: TGTGCCAGCAGCATGGGACAGAACAATGAGCAGTTCTTC.

This rearrangement joins TRBV29-1 to TRBJ1-2; D unresolved. Trimming removed 0 bases from V and 8 bases from J, with 1 base in between. From germline, CDR1 is SQVTM and CDR2 ANQGSEA. The CDR3 spans 9 residues. The CDR3 bases are TGCAGCGTTGAAGAGGGCTACACCTTC. This sequence encodes CSVEEGYTF.

The chain joins TRBV13 to TRBJ2-5, with TRBD2 matching 12 bases. The length of the CDR3 is 16 residues. V gave up 6 bases and J gave up 3 bases; unmatched junction bases: 8. The germline CDR1 and CDR2 sequences are PRHDT and FYEKMQ (reference sequence). In DNA, the CDR3 is TGTGCCAGCAGATATGGACTAGCGGGACCAAAAGAGACCCAGTACTTC. It encodes CASRYGLAGPKETQYF.

As for this clone: One end of the junction varies from germline; a read error may be responsible. The V gene is TRBV19, the J gene TRBJ1-2; D not resolved. The germline gives CDR1 LNHDA, CDR2 SQIVND (reference sequence). This CDR3 region has 12 residues. CDR3 sequence: CASIIEHYGYTF. The CDR3 bases are TGTGCCAGTATTATAGAGCACTATGGCTACACCTTC. The whole variable domain, filled in from reference TRBV19 and TRBJ1-2, reads DGGITQSPKYLFRKEGQNVTLSCEQNLNHDAMYWYRQDPGQGLRLIYYSQIVNDFQKGDIAEGYSVSREKKESFPLTVTSAQKNPTAFYLCASIIEHYGYTFGSGTRLTVV.

The genes are TRBV6-5 and TRBJ2-1; D gene unclear. The length of the CDR3 is 13 residues. The V gene's germline CDR1 is MNHEY and CDR2 SVGAGI. V lost 8 bases to trimming and J lost 0 bases, with 8 bases between them. CDR3 sequence: CASVLSSYNEQFF. The CDR3 region has the DNA TGTGCCAGCGTGTTAAGCTCCTACAATGAGCAGTTCTTC.

The rearrangement joins TRBV21-1 to TRBJ2-7; the table names TRBD2, a call not compared with the DNA. TRBV21-1 is described as a pseudogene. CDR3 length: 13 residues. The CDR3 nucleotides read TGTGCCAGCGCTCTGGCCGGGGCCTACGAGCAGTACTTC. It specifies CASALAGAYEQYF.

V usage is TRBV29-1 and J usage is TRBJ2-3; no reliable D call. Germline V gene lookup returns CDR1 SQVTM and CDR2 ANQGSEA. V lost 6 bases to trimming and J lost 2 bases, with 18 bases between them. The CDR3 runs 15 residues. In DNA form, the CDR3 reads TGCAGCGTAGATTTGGACCCGGCCTTCACAGATACGCAGTATTTT. It encodes CSVDLDPAFTDTQYF.

The gene calls are TRBV9 and TRBJ1-1; D gene unclear. Germline V CDR1 and CDR2: SGDLS, YYNGEE. This CDR3 is 13 amino acids long. Between the trimmed V and J ends, which lost 0 bases and 2 bases, there was a span of 5 bases. CDR3 loop: CASSVGTNTEAFF. The CDR3, as DNA: TGTGCCAGCAGCGTAGGGACCAACACTGAAGCTTTCTTT.

This clone was seen a single time. The V gene is TRBV20-1, the J gene TRBJ2-3; D gene uncertain. The CDR3 runs 11 residues. V gave up 2 bases and J gave up 5 bases, with 5 bases separating them. Germline CDR1 and CDR2: DFQATT and SNEGSKA (reference sequence). CDR3 sequence reads: CSARMRDTQYF. The CDR3 nucleotides read TGCAGTGCTAGAATGAGAGATACGCAGTATTTT.

The J gene is TRBJ2-3, the V gene TRBV29-1, with D possibly being TRBD2 (6 bases). Trimming shortened V by 4 bases and J by 5 bases, and 10 bases separated the two germline ends. Germline V CDR1 and CDR2: SQVTM, ANQGSEA. This CDR3 contains 12 residues. As DNA, the CDR3 is TGCAGCGTTGTCGTGGGGGGAGATACGCAGTATTTT. Amino acids: CSVVVGGDTQYF.

V is TRBV12-3 or TRBV12-4 and J is TRBJ2-5; D gene unclear. V dropped 4 bases and J dropped 1 base, with 7 bases sitting between them. This CDR3 spans 13 amino acids. CDR3 sequence: CASSSPSQETQYF. Here the CDR3 DNA reads TGTGCCAGCAGTTCCCCCTCCCAAGAGACCCAGTACTTC.

V is TRBV6-5 and J is TRBJ1-1; D is unresolved. Looked up from germline, CDR1 is MNHEY and CDR2 is SVGAGI. Trimming stripped 2 bases from V and 4 bases from J, with 11 bases between. The CDR3 runs 14 residues. The CDR3 DNA is TGTGCCAGCAGTTACGGTACTTGGGGCACTGAAGCTTTCTTT. Amino acid sequence: CASSYGTWGTEAFF.

The chain is built from TRBV10-3 and TRBJ1-1; D is unresolved. The ends were cut back, 6 bases at V and 5 bases at J, with 13 bases in the middle. Germline values: CDR1 ENHRY, CDR2 SYGVKD. CDR3 length: 13 amino acids. CDR3 bases: TGTGCCATCAGACGGACGGAGGGAACTGAAGCTTTCTTT. This sequence encodes CAIRRTEGTEAFF.

The chain uses TRBV24-1 and TRBJ2-5, with 8 bases aligning to TRBD1. V was clipped by 4 bases and J by 0 bases; unmatched bases: 3. Germline CDR1 and CDR2: KGHDR and SFDVKD. This CDR3 region has 15 residues. The CDR3 loop reads CATSDWTGYQETQYF. The CDR3 DNA sequence: TGTGCCACCAGTGACTGGACAGGGTACCAAGAGACCCAGTACTTC.

About this clone: Other DNA sequences in this sample translate to the same CDR3. The gene calls are TRBV9 and TRBJ1-2, with D possibly TRBD1 on 6 matching bases. This CDR3 is built from 14 residues. Germline lookup yields CDR1 SGDLS and CDR2 YYNGEE. Trimming took 0 bases from V and 5 from J, leaving 11 bases between them. The CDR3 DNA sequence: TGTGCCAGCAGCGTAGAAACAGGGAGGTATGGCTACACCTTC. Translated: CASSVETGRYGYTF.

The V gene is TRBV6-5, the J gene TRBJ2-7; 7 bases are shared with TRBD2. CDR1 and CDR2 (germline): MNHEY, SVGAGI. CDR3 length: 15 residues. With V trimmed by 2 bases and J by 7 bases, 11 bases remained unmatched. In DNA, the CDR3 is TGTGCCAGCAGTTACAGGGCTAGCGGTATAGGGGAGCAGTACTTC. As protein: CASSYRASGIGEQYF.

The chain employs TRBV12-3 or TRBV12-4 and TRBJ2-1; TRBD1 might be the D (6 bases). The CDR3 has 12 residues. The V and J ends lost 6 bases and 7 bases respectively, with 10 bases between them. In DNA, the CDR3 is TGTGCCAGCAGGGGGGCGAAGAATGAGCAGTTCTTC. Translated, it gives CASRGAKNEQFF.

The chain uses TRBV24-1 and TRBJ2-7, with 8 bases fitting TRBD1. There are 15 residues in the CDR3. Losses at the gene ends were 2 bases for V and 2 bases for J; bases not matched to a gene: 4. Germline V gene lookup returns CDR1 KGHDR and CDR2 SFDVKD. The CDR3 DNA follows: TGTGCCACCAGTGATTCGACAGGGGCTCCCTACGAGCAGTACTTC. Protein sequence: CATSDSTGAPYEQYF.

J is TRBJ2-1 and V is TRBV3-1 (or the pseudogene TRBV3-2); unclear D gene. The V end was cut by 4 bases, the J end by 5 bases, with 15 bases between. The CDR3 is 15 residues long. CDR1 LGHDT and CDR2 YNNKEL come from the germline V gene (reference sequence). CDR3 loop: CASSRRSERNNEQFF. As DNA, the CDR3 is TGTGCCAGCAGCCGCCGGTCAGAGAGGAACAATGAGCAGTTCTTC.

The rearrangement joins TRBV9 to TRBJ1-2; tentatively, D is TRBD1 (5 bases). The CDR3 contains 15 residues. V was trimmed by 3 bases and J by 3 bases, leaving 15 bases between them. Germline CDR1 and CDR2: SGDLS and YYNGEE. The CDR3 nucleotides read TGTGCCAGCAGCGCGGGGGGAAGCAGCCACTATGGCTACACCTTC. Encoded protein: CASSAGGSSHYGYTF. The complete variable domain, with remaining parts taken from reference TRBV9 and TRBJ1-2, reads DSGVTQTPKHLITATGQRVTLRCSPRSGDLSVYWYQQSLDQGLQFLIQYYNGEERAKGNILERFSAQQFPDLHSELNLSSLELGDSALYFCASSAGGSSHYGYTFGSGTRLTVV.

The chain links TRBV28 to TRBJ2-6, with no clear D. The CDR3 totals 16 residues. The V end was cut by 3 bases, the J end by 4 bases, with 13 bases between. Germline values: CDR1 MDHEN, CDR2 SYDVKM. CDR3 loop: CASSLTTVSGANVLTF. DNA of the CDR3: TGTGCCAGCAGTTTGACGACCGTATCGGGGGCCAACGTCCTGACTTTC.

The chain combines TRBV30 with TRBJ2-1; no definite D call. V was pared by 7 bases and J by 8 bases, with 9 bases between. CDR1 GTSNPN and CDR2 SVGIG come from the germline V gene (reference sequence). This CDR3 region has 10 residues. CDR3 loop: CASRRDEQFF. The CDR3 DNA is TGTGCCTCCCGTCGAGATGAGCAGTTCTTC.

The V gene is TRBV9, the J gene TRBJ2-1; perhaps TRBD1 as D (5 bases). V dropped 3 bases and J dropped 9 bases, with 19 bases sitting between them. The CDR3 is made up of 15 amino acids. Germline CDR1 and CDR2: SGDLS and YYNGEE. The CDR3 sequence is CASSEGSPPIGEQFF. Written as DNA, the CDR3 is TGTGCCAGCAGCGAGGGGTCCCCGCCAATTGGTGAGCAGTTCTTC.

This chain joins TRBV12-3 or TRBV12-4 and TRBJ1-1, with unresolved D. This CDR3 has 13 amino acids. Trimming left V 6 bases short and J 7 bases short, with 15 bases between. CDR3 residues: CASSGRRSGEAFF. The CDR3 DNA reads as TGTGCCAGCAGCGGGCGGCGTAGCGGTGAAGCTTTCTTT.

The V call is TRBV3-1 (or the pseudogene TRBV3-2), the J call TRBJ1-3; no definite D call. Germline V gene lookup returns CDR1 LGHDT and CDR2 YNNKEL (reference sequence). The CDR3 sequence is 14 residues long. Trimming shortened V by 6 bases and J by 0 bases, and 9 bases separated the two germline ends. The DNA for the CDR3 is TGTGCCAGCAGTCCAGTCTCCTCTGGAAACACCATATATTTT. Translated, it gives CASSPVSSGNTIYF.

The DNA of the CDR3 is TGTGCCAGCAGGAGACAGGGGGAAGACCTGGGCTACACCTTC. Translating gives CASRRQGEDLGYTF. The rearrangement joins TRBV2 to TRBJ1-2, with 9 bases fitting TRBD1. The germline gives CDR1 SNHLY, CDR2 FYNNEI. V lost 6 bases and J lost 8; bases outside the gene matches: 10. The CDR3 is 14 residues long.